These T cell receptor beta chains were read from a single sample in a study of blood T cells in healthy people across ages. MiXCR was run by TCRdb on the 5' RACE reads, yielding one entry per CDR3 protein. The table shows about 720,000 distinct CDR3 sequences, with 22% occurring only once. Sequenced input: blood. The receptor source for this set is a man in his 70s in good health. The CDR3 runs from the conserved cysteine through the conserved F or W. The order of the fields is clone size, V gene, D gene, J gene, CDR3 DNA, CDR3 protein. The D gene is left open where the match is weak. Rows give clone size only sometimes, using once, few, many, or a class for an expanded clone.

clone size: many; V gene: TRBV10-1; D gene: .; J gene: TRBJ2-3; CDR3 DNA: TGCGCCAGCAGCCAGGAGAGCACAGATACGCAGTATTTT; CDR3 protein: CASSQESTDTQYF
clone size: few; V gene: TRBV5-1; D gene: .; J gene: TRBJ2-5; CDR3 DNA: TGCGCCAGCAGCTTGACTTCGCCAGAGACCCAGTACTTC; CDR3 protein: CASSLTSPETQYF
clone size: .; V gene: TRBV20-1; D gene: TRBD1; J gene: TRBJ1-1; CDR3 DNA: TGCAGTGCTGACCCAGGGGGTTATTCGGAAGCTTTCTTT; CDR3 protein: CSADPGGYSEAFF
clone size: few; V gene: TRBV11-2; D gene: TRBD2; J gene: TRBJ2-1; CDR3 DNA: TGTGCCAGCAGCTTAGGAGGCCTAGCGGGTATCTCGTTCAGGGAGCAGTTCTTC; CDR3 protein: CASSLGGLAGISFREQFF
clone size: .; V gene: TRBV7-2; D gene: .; J gene: TRBJ2-5; CDR3 DNA: TGTGCCAGCAGCTTAACAGCCTTCGGGGAGACCCAGTACTTC; CDR3 protein: CASSLTAFGETQYF
clone size: .; V gene: TRBV20-1; D gene: TRBD2; J gene: TRBJ2-1; CDR3 DNA: TGCAGTGCCCGGACTAGCGGGAATTACAATGAGCAGTTCTTC; CDR3 protein: CSARTSGNYNEQFF
clone size: .; V gene: TRBV5-6; D gene: TRBD1; J gene: TRBJ1-2; CDR3 DNA: TGTGCCAGCAGCTGGTTGGACAGGGAGTGGGCCGGCTACACCTTC; CDR3 protein: CASSWLDREWAGYTF
clone size: .; V gene: TRBV25-1; D gene: .; J gene: TRBJ2-5; CDR3 DNA: TGTGCCAGCAGTGTGACCGAAGCTGGGCAGACCCAGTACTTC; CDR3 protein: CASSVTEAGQTQYF
clone size: many; V gene: TRBV7-6; D gene: TRBD2; J gene: TRBJ2-3; CDR3 DNA: TGTGCCAGCAGCTTCGGACTAGCGGGGGGGCCAGATACGCAGTATTTT; CDR3 protein: CASSFGLAGGPDTQYF
clone size: few; V gene: TRBV7-9; D gene: .; J gene: TRBJ2-2; CDR3 DNA: TGTGCCAGCAGCTCCGACCATTGGGACACCGGGGAGCTGTTTTTT; CDR3 protein: CASSSDHWDTGELFF
clone size: .; V gene: TRBV14; D gene: TRBD2; J gene: TRBJ2-1; CDR3 DNA: TGTGCCAGCAGCCCCTTGGGACTAGATTCCTACAATGAGCAGTTCTTC; CDR3 protein: CASSPLGLDSYNEQFF
clone size: few; V gene: TRBV28; D gene: .; J gene: TRBJ1-2; CDR3 DNA: TGTGCCAGCAGTTGGGGGACATTTGGGGAAAACTATGGCTACACCTTC; CDR3 protein: CASSWGTFGENYGYTF
clone size: few; V gene: TRBV9; D gene: .; J gene: TRBJ2-3; CDR3 DNA: TGTGCCAGCAGCGCGCGCGCAGATACGCAGTATTTT; CDR3 protein: CASSARADTQYF
clone size: few; V gene: TRBV14; D gene: .; J gene: TRBJ1-2; CDR3 DNA: TGTGCCAGCAGCCAAGATCGGGGGACCTACACCTTC; CDR3 protein: CASSQDRGTYTF
clone size: .; V gene: TRBV7-2; D gene: .; J gene: TRBJ2-3; CDR3 DNA: TGTGCCAGCAGCTTAGGGGTTTCTTCTTTACCCACAGATACGCAGTATTTT; CDR3 protein: CASSLGVSSLPTDTQYF
clone size: few; V gene: TRBV7-7; D gene: TRBD2; J gene: TRBJ2-3; CDR3 DNA: TGTGCCAGCAGCCAAGGACTAGCTAGTCCAGATACGCAGTATTTT; CDR3 protein: CASSQGLASPDTQYF
clone size: .; V gene: TRBV6-6; D gene: .; J gene: TRBJ1-5; CDR3 DNA: TGTGCCAGCAGTTACGACGCGAACACAGGGAATCAGCCCCAGCATTTT; CDR3 protein: CASSYDANTGNQPQHF
clone size: few; V gene: TRBV20-1; D gene: TRBD1; J gene: TRBJ2-7; CDR3 DNA: TGCAGTGCTCCCCGGACAGGGTCTGCCCACGAGCAGTACTTC; CDR3 protein: CSAPRTGSAHEQYF
clone size: few; V gene: TRBV5-1; D gene: .; J gene: TRBJ2-3; CDR3 DNA: TGCGCCAGCAGCTTGGACGTCAGGACAACCCCCACAGATACGCAGTATTTT; CDR3 protein: CASSLDVRTTPTDTQYF
clone size: .; V gene: TRBV5-1; D gene: .; J gene: TRBJ1-4; CDR3 DNA: TGCGCCAGCAGCCCCAGGGAGATGGACGAAAAACTGTTTTTT; CDR3 protein: CASSPREMDEKLFF
clone size: few; V gene: TRBV14; D gene: .; J gene: TRBJ2-3; CDR3 DNA: TGTGCCAGCAGCCAAGTCATTTACCGGGAGTCCAGGGGCACAGATACGCAGTATTTT; CDR3 protein: CASSQVIYRESRGTDTQYF
clone size: few; V gene: TRBV9; D gene: TRBD1; J gene: TRBJ2-6; CDR3 DNA: TGTGCCAGCAGCCTACGGACAGGAAAGGAGTCTGGGGCCAACGTCCTGACTTTC; CDR3 protein: CASSLRTGKESGANVLTF
clone size: .; V gene: TRBV11-2; D gene: TRBD2; J gene: TRBJ2-4; CDR3 DNA: TGTGCCAGCAGCTTAAGTAGCGGGAGGCAGAACATTCAGTACTTC; CDR3 protein: CASSLSSGRQNIQYF
clone size: .; V gene: TRBV5-1; D gene: .; J gene: TRBJ1-4; CDR3 DNA: TGCGCCAGCAGCTTGTCCAGTAATGAAAAACTGTTTTTT; CDR3 protein: CASSLSSNEKLFF
clone size: .; V gene: TRBV27; D gene: .; J gene: TRBJ2-3; CDR3 DNA: TGTGCCAGCAGTCCCAAGACTGGCTTTTACGATACGCAGTATTTT; CDR3 protein: CASSPKTGFYDTQYF
clone size: .; V gene: TRBV5-1; D gene: TRBD1; J gene: TRBJ1-1; CDR3 DNA: TGCGCCAGCAGCGCTGACAGGGGGGTGAACACTGAAGCTTTCTTT; CDR3 protein: CASSADRGVNTEAFF
clone size: .; V gene: TRBV4-1; D gene: .; J gene: TRBJ2-7; CDR3 DNA: TGCGCCAGCAGCCAAGATGAGGCAGGGGCCGCCTACGAGCAGTACTTC; CDR3 protein: CASSQDEAGAAYEQYF